Here is one TCR beta chain with its context. What it binds is not known. In this CDR3 the conserved last residue, phenylalanine or tryptophan, is missing, so a read error is likely. No DNA is shown, since the ends of the CDR3 on it are uncertain; the CDR3 is the one TCRdb lists. Described treatment: roughly 11-day PBMC culture with coronavirus spike peptide pools or control peptides (ViraFEST assay). Germline V gene lookup returns CDR1 DFQATT and CDR2 SNEGSKA (reference sequence). The CDR3 is made up of 11 amino acids, end residues included. These data belong to a study of vaccination and CD4 T cells after COVID-19. Study overall: The stimulus for the cells was overlapping spike peptides derived from SARS-CoV-2, HCoV-NL63, HCoV-OC43 and HCoV-229E.

With the Oncomine TCR Beta short-read assay, DNA from cultured CD4+ T cells was sequenced. TCRdb used MiXCR to reprocess the PCR reads, holding one entry per CDR3 protein. The sample consists of some 16,000 distinct CDR3 sequences, less than 35% of them appearing once. The chain couples TRBV20-1 to TRBJ2-3; the tabulated D call, TRBD2, remains unverified against the DNA. This clonotype was obtained from a human donor with COVID-19. The sample consisted of cultured CD4+ T cells from blood. CDR3 sequence: CSAKGTSGGLA.